These 26 T cell receptor beta chains were sequenced from one sample in a study of T cells after yellow fever vaccination. TCRdb re-derived calls from the 5' RACE reads in MiXCR, one entry per CDR3 protein. Of some 160,000 distinct CDR3 sequences listed, approximately 9.7% are singletons. Sequencing used CD8+ T cells sorted from PBMCs, obtained 45 days after the yellow fever booster vaccination. The receptors derive from a man aged 18 to 30 who received the YFV17D yellow fever vaccine.

This clonotype has just a few counts. V and J are TRBV4-1 and TRBJ1-1, with D possibly TRBD1 on 5 matching bases. The length of the CDR3 is 15 residues. Trimming left V 1 base short and J 3 bases short, with 12 bases between. Germline CDR1 MGHRA, CDR2 YSYEKL. For the CDR3, the DNA is TGCGCCAGCAGCCAAGGCGTTGGGACCGACACTGAAGCTTTCTTT. Translating it yields CASSQGVGTDTEAFF.

In this sample, this clonotype turned up a few times. The chain couples TRBV6-6 to TRBJ2-7, with 8 bases matching TRBD1. The ends lost 2 bases at V and 5 bases at J; junction bases unmatched: 14. Germline CDR1 and CDR2: MNHNY and SVGAGI (reference sequence). This CDR3 spans 17 amino acids. The CDR3, as DNA: TGTGCCAGCAGTTACCTGGCAGGGGGCCCCCCTAAGGACGAGCAGTACTTC. The encoded protein is CASSYLAGGPPKDEQYF.

This clonotype occurred a few times. The chain recombines TRBV3-1 with TRBJ2-3; 15 nucleotides align to TRBD2. Germline values: CDR1 LGHDT, CDR2 YNNKEL (reference sequence). The J segment lost 7 bases and the V segment lost 6 bases, leaving 5 bases of the junction unmatched. This CDR3 comprises 15 residues. The CDR3 DNA reads TGTGCCAGCAGGGGACTAGCGGGGGGCCACTATACGCAGTATTTT. Protein sequence: CASRGLAGGHYTQYF.

V usage is TRBV5-1 and J usage is TRBJ2-7; the D gene is possibly TRBD1 (6 bases). CDR3 length equals 14 residues. Germline-derived CDR1 and CDR2 are SGHRS and YFSETQ. The V and J ends lost 2 bases and 1 base respectively, with 10 bases between them. CDR3 in DNA: TGCGCCAGCAGCTTTATACAGGGATCCTACGAGCAGTACTTC. Encoded protein: CASSFIQGSYEQYF.

The table lists this clonotype with a few counts. Here the CDR3 reads CASSTAGTIYYEQYF. The CDR3 nucleotides are TGTGCCAGCAGCACCGCCGGCACAATTTACTACGAGCAGTACTTC. V is TRBV5-6 and J is TRBJ2-7, with D hard to call. The CDR3 is 15 residues long. V lost 4 bases, J lost 3 bases, and 17 bases lay in between. Germline CDR1 and CDR2: SGHDT and YYEEEE. The full variable domain, in which reference TRBV5-6 and TRBJ2-7 provide the parts outside the CDR3, is DAGVTQSPTHLIKTRGQQVTLRCSPKSGHDTVSWYQQALGQGPQFIFQYYEEEERQRGNFPDRFSGHQFPNYSSELNVNALLLGDSALYLCASSTAGTIYYEQYFGPGTRLTVT.

This clonotype was recorded a few times. The chain is built from TRBV12-3 or TRBV12-4 and TRBJ2-2; unclear D gene. V was shortened by 7 bases and J by 6 bases, with 9 bases between the two germline ends. This CDR3 contains 12 residues. As DNA, the CDR3 is TGTGCCAGCACTTGGTCCGCCGGGGAGCTGTTTTTT. Encoded protein: CASTWSAGELFF.

The CDR3 spells CASSSQEYNEQFF. In nucleotides, the CDR3 is TGTGCCAGCAGCTCACAAGAGTACAATGAGCAGTTCTTC. V is TRBV7-9 and J is TRBJ2-1; D gene unclear. V gave up 4 bases and J gave up 4 bases, with 8 bases separating them. CDR1 and CDR2 (germline): SEHNR, FQNEAQ (reference sequence). There are 13 residues in the CDR3.

This chain connects TRBV24-1 to TRBJ1-5, with 8 bases that match TRBD1. Looked up from germline, CDR1 is KGHDR and CDR2 is SFDVKD. This CDR3 is 13 amino acids long. V dropped 9 bases and J dropped 6; count of bases not matched to a gene: 6. The DNA for the CDR3 is TGTGCCACCGGGACAGGCTCCGGTCAGCCCCAGCATTTT. Amino acid sequence: CATGTGSGQPQHF.

In its sample, this clonotype was seen many times. The chain employs TRBV7-2 and TRBJ2-7; D is unclear. The germline V gene encodes CDR1 SGHTA and CDR2 FQGNSA. Between the trimmed V and J ends, which lost 5 bases and 2 bases, there was a span of 10 bases. This CDR3 has 13 amino acids. This CDR3 reads CASSPTGPYEQYF. Written as DNA, the CDR3 is TGTGCCAGCAGCCCCACCGGACCCTACGAGCAGTACTTC.

The chain uses TRBV5-4 and TRBJ2-1; 10 bases are a match to TRBD2. The CDR3 totals 17 residues. Germline assignment: CDR1 SGHNT and CDR2 YYREEE (reference sequence). J lost 6 bases, V lost 4 bases, and 13 bases had no gene match. For the CDR3, the DNA is TGTGCCAGCAGCCCGGCCCCCGGGACTAGCGAGTCCAATGAGCAGTTCTTC. Residues: CASSPAPGTSESNEQFF. The entire variable domain, with the rest obtained from reference TRBV5-4 and TRBJ2-1, is as follows: ETGVTQSPTHLIKTRGQQVTLRCSSQSGHNTVSWYQQALGQGPQFIFQYYREEENGRGNFPPRFSGLQFPNYSSELNVNALELDDSALYLCASSPAPGTSESNEQFFGPGTRLTVL.

This clonotype was counted many times. The rearrangement links TRBV5-1 to TRBJ2-7; D remains unclear. CDR1 is SGHRS and CDR2 is YFSETQ in the germline V gene. The CDR3 runs to 14 residues. V was trimmed by 0 bases and J by 3 bases, leaving 10 bases between them. The CDR3 loop is CASSLGGGRYEQYF. For the CDR3, the DNA is TGCGCCAGCAGCTTGGGAGGCGGACGCTACGAGCAGTACTTC.

The chain combines TRBV5-1 with TRBJ1-4, with D hard to call. Trimming removed 5 bases from V and 0 bases from J, with 11 bases in between. Germline CDR1 is SGHRS and CDR2 is YFSETQ. CDR3 size: 15 residues. CDR3 coding DNA: TGCGCCAGCAGTCCCCTACGGGCAACTAATGAAAAACTGTTTTTT. Translating it yields CASSPLRATNEKLFF.

The rearrangement links TRBV24-1 to TRBJ1-2; D possibly corresponds to TRBD1 (6 bases). Trimming took off 6 bases at V and 4 bases at J, with 11 bases between the two ends. CDR3 size: 13 residues. Germline CDR1 and CDR2: KGHDR and SFDVKD. The CDR3 spells CATSPAGAYGYTF. The CDR3 DNA is TGTGCCACCAGTCCGGCAGGGGCCTATGGCTACACCTTC.

The table lists this clonotype with a few counts. This sequence joins TRBV20-1 and TRBJ2-3; D call uncertain. V was shortened by 2 bases and J by 4 bases, with 13 bases between the two germline ends. The V gene's germline CDR1 is DFQATT and CDR2 SNEGSKA (reference sequence). The CDR3 spans 14 residues. The CDR3: CSARMGTGADTQYF. The CDR3 DNA is TGCAGTGCTAGAATGGGTACTGGGGCAGATACGCAGTATTTT.

This clonotype came up a few times. This chain connects TRBV7-9 to TRBJ2-7, with a possible D match to TRBD1 (6 bases). Between the trimmed V and J ends, which lost 5 bases and 7 bases, there was a span of 15 bases. CDR3 length: 13 residues. The V gene's germline CDR1 is SEHNR and CDR2 FQNEAQ (reference sequence). CDR3 loop: CASSPRDRKEQYF. The DNA of the CDR3 is TGTGCCAGCAGCCCCCGAGACAGGAAAGAGCAGTACTTC.

The chain carries TRBV4-2 and TRBJ2-1; 13 bases fit TRBD2. In germline, CDR1 is LGHNA, CDR2 YNFKEQ. Trimming at V came to 4 bases and at J to 2 bases, leaving 2 bases not matched to a gene. The CDR3 covers 16 residues. The CDR3 spells CASSPGTSGAYNEQFF. The CDR3 DNA follows: TGTGCCAGCAGCCCCGGGACTAGCGGGGCCTACAATGAGCAGTTCTTC.

The chain employs TRBV27 and TRBJ1-5; D is unresolved. The germline V and J ends were trimmed by 5 bases and 0 bases, with 8 bases remaining between them. CDR3 length: 14 residues. Looked up from germline, CDR1 is MNHEY and CDR2 is SMNVEV (reference sequence). The CDR3 DNA follows: TGTGCCAGCAGTCCCATCACTAGCAATCAGCCCCAGCATTTT. Its translation: CASSPITSNQPQHF.

This chain joins TRBV3-1 and TRBJ2-3; maybe TRBD2 (6 bases). Trimming removed 4 bases from V and 1 base from J, with 24 bases in between. The germline gives CDR1 LGHDT, CDR2 YNNKEL (reference sequence). The CDR3 loop spans 19 amino acids. The CDR3 DNA follows: TGTGCCAGCAGCCCAAGGCTTGTGGACTACCTGGCAGGCACAGATACGCAGTATTTT. It translates to CASSPRLVDYLAGTDTQYF.

The genes are TRBV6-2 or TRBV6-3 and TRBJ1-6, with D uncertain. Germline CDR1 reads MNHEY; CDR2 reads SVGEGT. This CDR3 has 16 residues. V gave up 2 bases and J gave up 8 bases, with 16 bases separating them. CDR3 nucleotide sequence: TGTGCCAGCAGTTACAACCCCAGCCGGAGGTATTCACCCCTCCACTTT. The encoded protein is CASSYNPSRRYSPLHF.

This clonotype was counted a few times. The chain joins TRBV7-9 to TRBJ2-2, with D uncertain. This CDR3 is 14 amino acids long. Germline CDR1 and CDR2: SEHNR and FQNEAQ (reference sequence). Trimming removed 1 base from V and 4 bases from J, with 7 bases in between. CDR3 sequence reads: CASSLVTGTGELFF. The CDR3 coding sequence is TGTGCCAGCAGCTTAGTAACGGGCACCGGGGAGCTGTTTTTT.

This clonotype was seen more than once but under ten times. The CDR3 DNA reads TGTGCCAGCAGTTTACAGCATCGAACTTACAATGAGCAGTTCTTC. Translating it yields CASSLQHRTYNEQFF. V and J are TRBV12-3 or TRBV12-4 and TRBJ2-1; D gene ambiguous. Between the trimmed V and J ends, which lost 2 bases and 4 bases, there was a span of 12 bases. The CDR3 runs to 15 residues.

This clonotype was seen a few times. The J gene is TRBJ2-7, the V gene TRBV6-2 or TRBV6-3; D remains ambiguous. The ends were cut back, 4 bases at V and 3 bases at J, with 10 bases in the middle. This CDR3 is built from 13 residues. Germline values: CDR1 MNHEY, CDR2 SVGEGT. The CDR3 coding sequence is TGTGCCAGCAGTTGGCAACGGCTCTACGAGCAGTACTTC. Residues: CASSWQRLYEQYF.

The chain carries TRBV5-1 and TRBJ1-2; 8 nucleotides align to TRBD1. CDR1 SGHRS and CDR2 YFSETQ come from the germline V gene. This CDR3 spans 14 amino acids. Losses at the gene ends were 3 bases for V and 7 bases for J; bases not matched to a gene: 8. CDR3 DNA: TGCGCCAGCAGCTCTGAGGGACAGGCATTTGGCTACACCTTC. Translated, it gives CASSSEGQAFGYTF.

Ten or more counts support this clonotype. The chain couples TRBV6-5 to TRBJ1-5; D ambiguous. CDR1 MNHEY and CDR2 SVGAGI come from the germline V gene. V was pared by 0 bases and J by 2 bases, with 8 bases between. The CDR3 spans 15 residues. CDR3 DNA: TGTGCCAGCAGTTACTCGGCAGGAGGCAATCAGCCCCAGCATTTT. This sequence encodes CASSYSAGGNQPQHF.

The chain combines TRBV5-4 with TRBJ2-6; no reliable D call. V dropped 3 bases and J dropped 2 bases, with 3 bases sitting between them. This CDR3 is built from 13 residues. Germline CDR1 reads SGHNT; CDR2 reads YYREEE (reference sequence). The CDR3 DNA is TGTGCCAGCAGCTCAACTGGGGCCAACGTCCTGACTTTC. Translating it yields CASSSTGANVLTF.

The rearrangement links TRBV7-8 to TRBJ1-3, with D possibly matching TRBD1 (5 bases). The germline gives CDR1 SGHVS, CDR2 FQNEAQ. V dropped 2 bases and J dropped 1 base, with 12 bases sitting between them. The CDR3 totals 16 residues. CDR3 region: CASSLWGRVSGNTIYF. The CDR3 DNA sequence: TGTGCCAGCAGCTTATGGGGCAGGGTATCTGGAAACACCATATATTTT.